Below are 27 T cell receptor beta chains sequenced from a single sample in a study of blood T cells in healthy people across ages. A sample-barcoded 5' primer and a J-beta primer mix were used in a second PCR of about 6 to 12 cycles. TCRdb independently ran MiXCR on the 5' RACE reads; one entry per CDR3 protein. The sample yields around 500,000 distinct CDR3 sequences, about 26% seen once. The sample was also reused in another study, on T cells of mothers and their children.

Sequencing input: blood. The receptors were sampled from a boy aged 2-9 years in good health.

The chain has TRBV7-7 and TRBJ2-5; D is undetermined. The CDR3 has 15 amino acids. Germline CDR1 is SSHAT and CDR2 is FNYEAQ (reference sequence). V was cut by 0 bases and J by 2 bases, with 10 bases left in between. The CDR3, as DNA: TGTGCCAGCAGCTTAGCGCTGGCGCCTCAAGAGACCCAGTACTTC. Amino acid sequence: CASSLALAPQETQYF.

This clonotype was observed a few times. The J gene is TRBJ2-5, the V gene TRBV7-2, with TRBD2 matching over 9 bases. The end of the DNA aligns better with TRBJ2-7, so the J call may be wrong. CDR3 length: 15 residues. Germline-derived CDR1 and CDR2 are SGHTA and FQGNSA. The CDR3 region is CASSLQAGGSYEQYF. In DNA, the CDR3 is TGTGCCAGCAGCTTACAAGCGGGAGGCTCCTACGAGCAGTACTTC.

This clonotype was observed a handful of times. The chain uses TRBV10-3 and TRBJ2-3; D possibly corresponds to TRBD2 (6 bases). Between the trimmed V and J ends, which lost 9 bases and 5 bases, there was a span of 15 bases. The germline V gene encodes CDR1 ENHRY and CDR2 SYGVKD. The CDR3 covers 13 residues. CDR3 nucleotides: TGTGCCATACTCCCGGGGGACGGAGATACGCAGTATTTT. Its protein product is CAILPGDGDTQYF.

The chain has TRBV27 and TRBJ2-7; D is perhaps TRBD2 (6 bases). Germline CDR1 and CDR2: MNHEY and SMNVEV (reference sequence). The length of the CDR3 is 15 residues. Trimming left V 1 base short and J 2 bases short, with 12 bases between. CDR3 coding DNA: TGTGCCAGCAGTTTATTGGGGGGAGCGCCCTACGAGCAGTACTTC. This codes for CASSLLGGAPYEQYF.

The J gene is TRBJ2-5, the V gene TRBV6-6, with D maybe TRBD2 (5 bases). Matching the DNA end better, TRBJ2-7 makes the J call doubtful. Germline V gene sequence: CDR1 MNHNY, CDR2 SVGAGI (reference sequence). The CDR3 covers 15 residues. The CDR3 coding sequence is TGTGCCAGCAGTTACTCGATCCCCGGAGGCTACGAGCAGTACTTC. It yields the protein CASSYSIPGGYEQYF.

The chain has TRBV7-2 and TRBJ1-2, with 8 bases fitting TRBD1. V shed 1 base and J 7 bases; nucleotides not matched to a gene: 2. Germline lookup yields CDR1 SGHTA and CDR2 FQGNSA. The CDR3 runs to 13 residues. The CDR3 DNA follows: TGTGCCAGCAGCTTAGGACAGGGGTTTGGCTACACCTTC. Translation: CASSLGQGFGYTF.

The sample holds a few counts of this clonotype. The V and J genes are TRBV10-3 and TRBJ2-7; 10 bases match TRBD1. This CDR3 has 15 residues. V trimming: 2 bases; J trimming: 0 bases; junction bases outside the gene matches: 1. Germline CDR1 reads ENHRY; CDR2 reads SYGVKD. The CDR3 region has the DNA TGTGCCATCAGTGAGGGGGACAGGGGCTCCTACGAGCAGTACTTC. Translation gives CAISEGDRGSYEQYF.

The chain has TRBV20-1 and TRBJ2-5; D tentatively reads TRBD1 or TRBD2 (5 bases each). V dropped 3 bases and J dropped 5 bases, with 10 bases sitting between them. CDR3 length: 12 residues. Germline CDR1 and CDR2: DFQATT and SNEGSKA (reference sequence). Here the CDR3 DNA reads TGCAGTGCTAGCCCGGGGCTGGAGACCCAGTACTTC. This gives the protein CSASPGLETQYF.

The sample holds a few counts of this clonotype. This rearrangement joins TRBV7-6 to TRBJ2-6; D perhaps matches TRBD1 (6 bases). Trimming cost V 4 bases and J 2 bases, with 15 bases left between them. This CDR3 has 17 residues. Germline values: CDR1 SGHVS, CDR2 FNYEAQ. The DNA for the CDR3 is TGTGCCAGCAGCTCTGAGATGGCAGGGGCTGGGGCCAACGTCCTGACTTTC. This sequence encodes CASSSEMAGAGANVLTF.

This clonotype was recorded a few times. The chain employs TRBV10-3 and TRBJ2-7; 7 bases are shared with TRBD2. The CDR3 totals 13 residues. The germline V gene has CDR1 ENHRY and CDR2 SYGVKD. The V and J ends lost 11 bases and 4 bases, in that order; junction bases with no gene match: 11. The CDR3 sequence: CAVSWGGRYEQYF. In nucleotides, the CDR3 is TGTGCCGTATCGTGGGGAGGGAGGTACGAGCAGTACTTC.

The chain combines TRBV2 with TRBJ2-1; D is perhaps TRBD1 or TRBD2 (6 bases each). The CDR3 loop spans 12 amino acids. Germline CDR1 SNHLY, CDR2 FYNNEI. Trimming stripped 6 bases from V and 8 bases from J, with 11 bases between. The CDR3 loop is CASREGGHEQFF. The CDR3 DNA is TGTGCCAGCAGAGAGGGGGGCCATGAGCAGTTCTTC.

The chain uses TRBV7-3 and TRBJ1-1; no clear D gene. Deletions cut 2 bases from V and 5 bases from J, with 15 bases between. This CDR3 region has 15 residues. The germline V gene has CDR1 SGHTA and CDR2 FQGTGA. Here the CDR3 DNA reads TGTGCCAGCAGCTTACCGGGAACCGCGGCAACTGAAGCTTTCTTT. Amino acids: CASSLPGTAATEAFF.

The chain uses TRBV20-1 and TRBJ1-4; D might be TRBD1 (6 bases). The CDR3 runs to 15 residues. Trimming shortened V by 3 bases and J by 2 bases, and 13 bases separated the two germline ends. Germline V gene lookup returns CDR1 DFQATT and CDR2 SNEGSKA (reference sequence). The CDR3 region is CSASAHRATNEKLFF. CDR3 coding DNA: TGCAGTGCTAGTGCCCACAGGGCTACTAATGAAAAACTGTTTTTT.

The CDR3 sequence: CASGQGRGYGNTIYF. In nucleotides, the CDR3 is TGTGCTAGTGGCCAGGGCAGGGGGTATGGAAACACCATATATTTT. V is TRBV12-5 and J is TRBJ1-3, with TRBD1 matching over 7 bases. CDR3 length: 15 amino acids. The trim removed 6 bases at V and 3 bases at J, leaving 8 bases unmatched. Germline V gene data show CDR1 as LGHNT and CDR2 as FRNRAP.

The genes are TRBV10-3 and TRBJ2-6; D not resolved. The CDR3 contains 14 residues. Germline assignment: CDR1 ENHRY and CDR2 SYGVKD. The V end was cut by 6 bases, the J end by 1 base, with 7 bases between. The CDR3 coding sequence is TGTGCCATCAGGCCTCCTTCTGGGGCCAACGTCCTGACTTTC. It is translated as CAIRPPSGANVLTF.

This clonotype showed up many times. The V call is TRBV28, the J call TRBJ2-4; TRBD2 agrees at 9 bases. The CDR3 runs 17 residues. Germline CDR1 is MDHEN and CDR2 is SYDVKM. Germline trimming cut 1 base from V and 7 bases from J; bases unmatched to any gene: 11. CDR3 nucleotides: TGTGCCAGCAGTTTATCCGCGTTGCTAGCGGGAAGGAACATTCAGTACTTC. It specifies CASSLSALLAGRNIQYF. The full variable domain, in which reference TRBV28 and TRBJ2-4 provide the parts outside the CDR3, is DVKVTQSSRYLVKRTGEKVFLECVQDMDHENMFWYRQDPGLGLRLIYFSYDVKMKEKGDIPEGYSVSREKKERFSLILESASTNQTSMYLCASSLSALLAGRNIQYFGAGTRLSVL.

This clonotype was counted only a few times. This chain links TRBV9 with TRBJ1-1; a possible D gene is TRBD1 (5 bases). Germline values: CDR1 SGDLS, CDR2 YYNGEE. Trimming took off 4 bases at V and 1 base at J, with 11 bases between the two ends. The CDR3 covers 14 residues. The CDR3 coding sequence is TGTGCCAGCAGCCCAAGACAGTCGAACACTGAAGCTTTCTTT. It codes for CASSPRQSNTEAFF.

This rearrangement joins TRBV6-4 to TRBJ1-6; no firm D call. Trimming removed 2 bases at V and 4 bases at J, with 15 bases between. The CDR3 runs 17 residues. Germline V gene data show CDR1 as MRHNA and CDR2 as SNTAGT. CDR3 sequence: CASSDTKSGGYNSPLHF. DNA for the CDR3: TGTGCCAGCAGTGACACTAAGAGTGGAGGGTATAATTCACCCCTCCACTTT.

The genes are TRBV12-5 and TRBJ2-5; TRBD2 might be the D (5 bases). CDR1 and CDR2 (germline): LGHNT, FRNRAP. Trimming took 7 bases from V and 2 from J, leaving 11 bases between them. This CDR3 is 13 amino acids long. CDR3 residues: CASEAGVQETQYF. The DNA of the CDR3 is TGTGCTAGTGAGGCCGGGGTTCAAGAGACCCAGTACTTC.

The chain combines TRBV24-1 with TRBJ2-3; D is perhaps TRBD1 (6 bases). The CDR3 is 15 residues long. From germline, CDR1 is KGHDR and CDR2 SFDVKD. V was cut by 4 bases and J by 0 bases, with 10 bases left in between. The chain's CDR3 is CATSDPQGSTDTQYF. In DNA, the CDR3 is TGTGCCACCAGTGACCCGCAGGGGAGCACAGATACGCAGTATTTT.

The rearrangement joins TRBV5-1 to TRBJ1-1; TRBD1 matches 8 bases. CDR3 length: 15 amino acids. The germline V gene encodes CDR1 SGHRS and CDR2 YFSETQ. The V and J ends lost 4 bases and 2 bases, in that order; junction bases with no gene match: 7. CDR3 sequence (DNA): TGCGCCAGCAGCCTCCGGGACAGGATTAACACTGAAGCTTTCTTT. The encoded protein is CASSLRDRINTEAFF.

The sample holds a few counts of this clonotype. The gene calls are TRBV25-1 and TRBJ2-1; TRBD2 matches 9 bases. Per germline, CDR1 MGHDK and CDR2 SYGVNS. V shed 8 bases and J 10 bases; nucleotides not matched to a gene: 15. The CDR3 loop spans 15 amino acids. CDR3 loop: CASERGAGGLGEQFF. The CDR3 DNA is TGTGCCAGCGAGAGGGGCGCGGGGGGGCTAGGAGAGCAGTTCTTC.

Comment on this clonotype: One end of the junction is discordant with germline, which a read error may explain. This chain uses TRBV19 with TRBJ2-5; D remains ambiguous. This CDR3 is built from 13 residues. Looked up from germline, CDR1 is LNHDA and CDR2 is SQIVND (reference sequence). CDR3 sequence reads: CASSSVGQETQHF. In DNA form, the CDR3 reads TGTGCCAGTAGCTCAGTGGGTCAAGAGACCCAGCACTTC.

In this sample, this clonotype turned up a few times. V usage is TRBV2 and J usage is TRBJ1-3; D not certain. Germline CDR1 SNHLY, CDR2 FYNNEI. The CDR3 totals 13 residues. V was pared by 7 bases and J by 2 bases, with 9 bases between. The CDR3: CASTPFPGNTIYF. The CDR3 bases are TGTGCCAGCACTCCTTTCCCTGGAAACACCATATATTTT.

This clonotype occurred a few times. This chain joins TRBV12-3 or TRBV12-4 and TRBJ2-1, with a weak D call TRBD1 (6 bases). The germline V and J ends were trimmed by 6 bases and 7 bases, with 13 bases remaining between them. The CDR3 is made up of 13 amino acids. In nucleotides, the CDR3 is TGTGCCAGCAGCTTGAGGGGGTTGAATGAGCAGTTCTTC. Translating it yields CASSLRGLNEQFF.

The CDR3 region has the DNA TGCGCCAGCAGCTTGGCGAGAACCGGGGAGCTGTTTTTT. Its translation is CASSLARTGELFF. The chain couples TRBV5-1 to TRBJ2-2; no clear D gene. V gave up 0 bases and J gave up 5 bases, with 5 bases separating them. The germline V gene has CDR1 SGHRS and CDR2 YFSETQ. The CDR3 is 13 amino acids.

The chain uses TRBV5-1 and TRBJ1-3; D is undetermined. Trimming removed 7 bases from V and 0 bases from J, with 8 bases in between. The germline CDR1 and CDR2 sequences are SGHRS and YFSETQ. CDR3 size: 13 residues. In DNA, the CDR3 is TGCGCCAGCGATTCCGGCTCTGGAAACACCATATATTTT. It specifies CASDSGSGNTIYF.